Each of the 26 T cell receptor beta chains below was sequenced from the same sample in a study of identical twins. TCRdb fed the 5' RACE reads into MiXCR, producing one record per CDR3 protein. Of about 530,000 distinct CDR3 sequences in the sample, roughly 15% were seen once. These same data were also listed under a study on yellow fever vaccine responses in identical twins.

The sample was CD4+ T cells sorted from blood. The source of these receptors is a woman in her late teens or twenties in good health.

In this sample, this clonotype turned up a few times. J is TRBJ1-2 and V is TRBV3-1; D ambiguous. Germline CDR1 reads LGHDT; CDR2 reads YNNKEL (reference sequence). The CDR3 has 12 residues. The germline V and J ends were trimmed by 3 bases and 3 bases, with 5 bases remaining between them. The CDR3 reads CASSHMHYGYTF. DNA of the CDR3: TGTGCCAGCAGCCATATGCACTATGGCTACACCTTC.

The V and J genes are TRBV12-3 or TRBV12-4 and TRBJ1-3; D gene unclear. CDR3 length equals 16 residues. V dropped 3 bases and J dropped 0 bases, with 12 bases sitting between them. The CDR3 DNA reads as TGTGCCAGCAGTTTCGCCGGAGGGAGCTCTGGAAACACCATATATTTT. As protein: CASSFAGGSSGNTIYF.

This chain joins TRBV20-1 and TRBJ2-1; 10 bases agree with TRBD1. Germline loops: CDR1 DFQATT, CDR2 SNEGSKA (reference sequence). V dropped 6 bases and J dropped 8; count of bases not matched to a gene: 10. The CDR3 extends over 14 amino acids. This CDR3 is CSATGTGDKYEQFF. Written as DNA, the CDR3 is TGCAGTGCAACCGGGACAGGGGATAAGTATGAGCAGTTCTTC.

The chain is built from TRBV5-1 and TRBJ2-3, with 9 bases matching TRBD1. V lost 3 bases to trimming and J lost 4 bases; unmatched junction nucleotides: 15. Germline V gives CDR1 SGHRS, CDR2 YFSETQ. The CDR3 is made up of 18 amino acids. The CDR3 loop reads CASSSLSLPGQGPDTQYF. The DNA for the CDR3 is TGCGCCAGCAGCTCTTTAAGCTTACCGGGACAGGGTCCAGATACGCAGTATTTT.

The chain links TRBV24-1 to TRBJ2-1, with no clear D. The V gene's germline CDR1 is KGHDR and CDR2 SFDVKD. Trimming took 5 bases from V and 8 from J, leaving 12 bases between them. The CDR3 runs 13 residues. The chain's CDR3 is CATSVPAFDEQFF. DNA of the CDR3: TGTGCCACCAGTGTCCCCGCATTCGATGAGCAGTTCTTC.

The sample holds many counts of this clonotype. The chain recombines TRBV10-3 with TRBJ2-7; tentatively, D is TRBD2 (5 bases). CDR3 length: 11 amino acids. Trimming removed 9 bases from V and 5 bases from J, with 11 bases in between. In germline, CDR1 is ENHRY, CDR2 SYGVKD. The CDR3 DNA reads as TGTGCCATTGGACTGGTCAACGAGCAGTACTTC. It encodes CAIGLVNEQYF.

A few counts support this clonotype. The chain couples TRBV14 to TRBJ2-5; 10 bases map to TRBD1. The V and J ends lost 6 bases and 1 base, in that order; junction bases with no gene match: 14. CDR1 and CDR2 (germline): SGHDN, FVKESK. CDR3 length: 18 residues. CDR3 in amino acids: CASRQPGQGLFPQETQYF. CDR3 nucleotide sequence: TGTGCCAGCAGACAGCCGGGACAGGGGCTCTTCCCCCAAGAGACCCAGTACTTC.

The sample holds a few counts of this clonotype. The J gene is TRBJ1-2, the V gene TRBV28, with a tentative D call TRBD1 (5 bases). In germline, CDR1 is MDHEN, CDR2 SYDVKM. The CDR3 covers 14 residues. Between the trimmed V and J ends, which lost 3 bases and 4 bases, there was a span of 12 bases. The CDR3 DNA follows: TGTGCCAGCAGTTTCGACCCGACAGTCTATGGCTACACCTTC. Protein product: CASSFDPTVYGYTF.

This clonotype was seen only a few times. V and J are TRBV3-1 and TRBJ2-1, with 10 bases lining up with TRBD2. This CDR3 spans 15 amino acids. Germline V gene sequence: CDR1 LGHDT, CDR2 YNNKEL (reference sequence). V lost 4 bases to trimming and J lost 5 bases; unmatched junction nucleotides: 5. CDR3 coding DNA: TGTGCCAGCAGCCCCGCCGGGACTAGCGACAATGAGCAGTTCTTC. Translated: CASSPAGTSDNEQFF.

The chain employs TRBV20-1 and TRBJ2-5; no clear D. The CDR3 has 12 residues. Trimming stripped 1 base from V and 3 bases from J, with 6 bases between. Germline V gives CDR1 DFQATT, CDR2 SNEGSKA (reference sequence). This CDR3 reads CSARGDEETQYF. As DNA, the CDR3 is TGCAGTGCTAGAGGCGATGAAGAGACCCAGTACTTC.

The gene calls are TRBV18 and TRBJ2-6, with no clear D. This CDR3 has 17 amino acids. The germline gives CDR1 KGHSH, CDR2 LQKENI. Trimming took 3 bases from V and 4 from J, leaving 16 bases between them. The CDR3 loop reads CASSPLQSQTGANVLTF. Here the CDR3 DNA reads TGTGCCAGCTCACCCCTTCAGTCGCAAACGGGGGCCAACGTCCTGACTTTC.

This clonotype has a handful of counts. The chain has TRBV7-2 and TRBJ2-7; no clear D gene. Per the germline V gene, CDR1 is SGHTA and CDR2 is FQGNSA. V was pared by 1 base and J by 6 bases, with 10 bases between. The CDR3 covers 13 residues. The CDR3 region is CASSLGRVSEQYV. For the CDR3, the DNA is TGTGCCAGCAGCTTAGGTCGGGTAAGCGAGCAGTACGTC.

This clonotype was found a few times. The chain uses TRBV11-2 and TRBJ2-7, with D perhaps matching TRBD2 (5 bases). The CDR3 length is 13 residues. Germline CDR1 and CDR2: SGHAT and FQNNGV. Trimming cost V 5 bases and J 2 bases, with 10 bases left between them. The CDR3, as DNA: TGTGCCAGCAGCGGACTCCTAACCTACGAGCAGTACGTC. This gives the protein CASSGLLTYEQYV.

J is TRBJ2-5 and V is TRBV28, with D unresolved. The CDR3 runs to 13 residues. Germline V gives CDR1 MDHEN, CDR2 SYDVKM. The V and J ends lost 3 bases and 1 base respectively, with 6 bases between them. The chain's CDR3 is CASSFPPQETQYF. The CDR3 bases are TGTGCCAGCAGTTTTCCCCCCCAAGAGACCCAGTACTTC.

For the CDR3, the DNA is TGTGCCACCAGTGGTAGCGGGAGGGCCTATGAGCAGTTCTTC. Protein sequence: CATSGSGRAYEQFF. The rearrangement joins TRBV24-1 to TRBJ2-1; TRBD2 matches at 11 bases. J was trimmed by 8 bases and V by 5 bases; bases with no gene match: 4. The V gene's germline CDR1 is KGHDR and CDR2 SFDVKD. The CDR3 runs to 14 residues.

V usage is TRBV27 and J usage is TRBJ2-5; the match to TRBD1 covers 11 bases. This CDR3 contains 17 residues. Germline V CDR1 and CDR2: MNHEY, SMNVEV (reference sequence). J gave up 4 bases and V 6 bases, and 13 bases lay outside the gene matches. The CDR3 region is CASSAGQGGIGRETQYF. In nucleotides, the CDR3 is TGTGCCAGCAGCGCGGGACAGGGGGGGATTGGGAGAGAGACCCAGTACTTC.

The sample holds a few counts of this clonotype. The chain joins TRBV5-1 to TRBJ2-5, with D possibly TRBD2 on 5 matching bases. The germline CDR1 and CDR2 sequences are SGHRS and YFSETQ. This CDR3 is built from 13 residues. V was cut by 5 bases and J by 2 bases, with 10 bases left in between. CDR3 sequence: CASRGSLQETQYF. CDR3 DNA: TGCGCCAGCAGAGGGAGTTTGCAAGAGACCCAGTACTTC.

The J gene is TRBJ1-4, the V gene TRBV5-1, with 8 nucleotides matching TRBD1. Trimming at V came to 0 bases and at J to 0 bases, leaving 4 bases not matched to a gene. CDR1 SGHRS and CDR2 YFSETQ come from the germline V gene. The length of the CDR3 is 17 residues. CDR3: CASSLAGGASTNEKLFF. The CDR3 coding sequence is TGCGCCAGCAGCTTGGCAGGGGGCGCCTCAACTAATGAAAAACTGTTTTTT.

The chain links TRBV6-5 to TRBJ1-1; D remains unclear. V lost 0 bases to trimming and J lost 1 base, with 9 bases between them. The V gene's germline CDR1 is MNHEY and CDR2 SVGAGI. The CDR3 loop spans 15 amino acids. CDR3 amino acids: CASSYSREGNTEAFF. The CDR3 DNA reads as TGTGCCAGCAGTTACTCTCGGGAAGGGAACACTGAAGCTTTCTTT.

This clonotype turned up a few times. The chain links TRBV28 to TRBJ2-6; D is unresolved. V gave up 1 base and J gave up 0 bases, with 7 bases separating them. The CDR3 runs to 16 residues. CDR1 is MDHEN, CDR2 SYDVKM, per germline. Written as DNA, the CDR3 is TGTGCCAGCAGTTTATCTAGTAGCTCTGGGGCCAACGTCCTGACTTTC. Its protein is CASSLSSSSGANVLTF. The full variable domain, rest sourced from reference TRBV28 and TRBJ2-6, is DVKVTQSSRYLVKRTGEKVFLECVQDMDHENMFWYRQDPGLGLRLIYFSYDVKMKEKGDIPEGYSVSREKKERFSLILESASTNQTSMYLCASSLSSSSGANVLTFGAGSRLTVL.

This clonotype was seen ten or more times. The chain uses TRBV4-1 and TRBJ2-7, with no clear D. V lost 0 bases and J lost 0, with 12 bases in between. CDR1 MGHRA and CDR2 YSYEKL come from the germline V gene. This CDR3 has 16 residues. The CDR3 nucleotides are TGCGCCAGCAGCCAAGAAGGAAGCTCCAGCTCCTACGAGCAGTACTTC. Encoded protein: CASSQEGSSSSYEQYF.

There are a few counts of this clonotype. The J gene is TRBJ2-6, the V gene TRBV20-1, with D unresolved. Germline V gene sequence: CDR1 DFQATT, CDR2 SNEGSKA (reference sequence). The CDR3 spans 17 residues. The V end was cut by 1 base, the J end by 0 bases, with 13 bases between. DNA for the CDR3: TGCAGTGCTAGAGCATTCGGGTCCGTCTCTGGGGCCAACGTCCTGACTTTC. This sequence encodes CSARAFGSVSGANVLTF.

Written as DNA, the CDR3 is TGTGCCAGCAACAAGGGGGGCGGACGCTACCAAGAGACCCAGTACTTC. This translates into CASNKGGGRYQETQYF. V gene TRBV5-8 combines with J gene TRBJ2-5; D is perhaps TRBD1 or TRBD2 (6 bases each). The CDR3 consists of 16 residues. In germline, CDR1 is SGHTS, CDR2 YDEGEE. V dropped 6 bases and J dropped 0 bases, with 18 bases sitting between them.

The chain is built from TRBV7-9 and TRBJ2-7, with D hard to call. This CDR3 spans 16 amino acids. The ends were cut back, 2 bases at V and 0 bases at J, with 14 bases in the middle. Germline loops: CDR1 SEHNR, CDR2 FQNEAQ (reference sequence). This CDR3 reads CASSLYLAQSSYEQYF. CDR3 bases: TGTGCCAGCAGCTTATACCTTGCGCAGAGCTCCTACGAGCAGTACTTC.

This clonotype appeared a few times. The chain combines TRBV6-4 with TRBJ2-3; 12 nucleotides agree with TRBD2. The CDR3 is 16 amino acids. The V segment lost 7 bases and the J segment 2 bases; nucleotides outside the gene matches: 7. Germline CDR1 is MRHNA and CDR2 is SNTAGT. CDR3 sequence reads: CASITGLAGSTDTQYF. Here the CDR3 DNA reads TGTGCCAGCATCACCGGACTAGCGGGGTCCACAGATACGCAGTATTTT.

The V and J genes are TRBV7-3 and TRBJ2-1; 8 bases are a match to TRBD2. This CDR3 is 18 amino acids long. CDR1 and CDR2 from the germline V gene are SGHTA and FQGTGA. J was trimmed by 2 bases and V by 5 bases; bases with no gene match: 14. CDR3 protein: CASSPTFGAGEAYNEQFF. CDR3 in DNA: TGTGCCAGCAGCCCCACTTTTGGAGCGGGAGAGGCCTACAATGAGCAGTTCTTC. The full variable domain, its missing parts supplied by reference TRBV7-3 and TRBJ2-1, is GAGVSQTPSNKVTEKGKYVELRCDPISGHTALYWYRQSLGQGPEFLIYFQGTGAADDSGLPNDRFFAVRPEGSVSTLKIQRTERGDSAVYLCASSPTFGAGEAYNEQFFGPGTRLTVL.